Shown below are 21 T cell receptor beta chains from a single sample sequenced in a study of blood T cell repertoires in COVID-19. The repertoire was sequenced with immunoSEQ multiplex PCR; TCRdb's copy has only in-frame clones and lacks some. This sample has under 300,000 clones; 65% to 90% occur once, and the top ten carry 1.4%. Sequencing input: peripheral blood. The receptors derive from a woman aged 40 to 50 who had recovered from COVID-19.

The rearrangement uses TRBV6-4 and TRBJ2-4; 11 positions agree with TRBD1. This CDR3 has 16 residues. With V trimmed by 8 bases and J by 1 base, 7 bases remained unmatched. Germline V gene lookup returns CDR1 MRHNA and CDR2 SNTAGT. The CDR3 DNA is TGTGCCAGCGGCACCGGGACAGGGGGGGCCAAAAACATTCAGTACTTC. Translation: CASGTGTGGAKNIQYF.

The chain recombines TRBV7-2 with TRBJ2-3; unclear D gene. CDR3 length: 15 residues. The germline V and J ends were trimmed by 1 base and 4 bases, with 12 bases remaining between them. Germline V gives CDR1 SGHTA, CDR2 FQGNSA. CDR3 loop: CASSLGQNPADTQYF. The CDR3 DNA reads TGTGCCAGCAGCTTAGGGCAGAATCCAGCAGATACGCAGTATTTT.

V gene TRBV6-5 combines with J gene TRBJ2-1, with 8 bases that match TRBD2. CDR1 is MNHEY and CDR2 is SVGAGI in the germline V gene. Losses at the gene ends were 5 bases for V and 3 bases for J; bases not matched to a gene: 6. This CDR3 comprises 15 residues. DNA of the CDR3: TGTGCCAGCAGTCCCGTGGCGGGGGGCTACAATGAGCAGTTCTTC. As protein: CASSPVAGGYNEQFF.

V is TRBV28 and J is TRBJ2-7, with D maybe TRBD1 (5 bases). The V gene's germline CDR1 is MDHEN and CDR2 SYDVKM. Trimming stripped 6 bases from V and 2 bases from J, with 17 bases between. The CDR3 contains 15 residues. The CDR3 spells CASSSLMTAPYEQYF. Here the CDR3 DNA reads TGTGCCAGCAGCTCCCTAATGACAGCACCCTACGAGCAGTACTTC.

The rearrangement uses TRBV7-9 and TRBJ1-1; D unclear. Germline lookup yields CDR1 SEHNR and CDR2 FQNEAQ (reference sequence). V was pared by 3 bases and J by 4 bases, with 15 bases between. There are 15 residues in the CDR3. CDR3 nucleotides: TGTGCCAGCAGCTTCCCCGATCTACGGGGCACTGAAGCTTTCTTT. Its protein product is CASSFPDLRGTEAFF.

In its sample, this clone was seen once. V usage is TRBV5-5 and J usage is TRBJ1-2, with unresolved D. CDR3 length: 13 residues. Germline assignment: CDR1 SGHKS and CDR2 YYEKEE (reference sequence). Trimming pared 3 bases from V and 9 bases from J, leaving 15 bases between. The CDR3 DNA follows: TGTGCCAGCAGCTCGATGACGGACTTTCGCTACACCTTC. Amino acids: CASSSMTDFRYTF.

This chain uses TRBV13 with TRBJ2-7; 9 bases fit TRBD2. The ends lost 4 bases at V and 6 bases at J; junction bases unmatched: 13. The germline V gene has CDR1 PRHDT and CDR2 FYEKMQ (reference sequence). The CDR3 loop spans 16 amino acids. In nucleotides, the CDR3 is TGTGCCAGCAGCTCTTCCCGCGGGGGGGCTCTAGTCGAGCAGTACTTC. Residues: CASSSSRGGALVEQYF.

This chain joins TRBV5-6 and TRBJ2-1; D possibly corresponds to TRBD2 (6 bases). The CDR3 consists of 15 residues. Germline CDR1 SGHDT, CDR2 YYEEEE. Trimming removed 1 base at V and 4 bases at J, with 12 bases between. The CDR3 protein is CASSLWRGGYNEQFF. DNA of the CDR3: TGTGCCAGCAGCTTGTGGCGGGGTGGGTACAATGAGCAGTTCTTC.

V is TRBV28 and J is TRBJ1-6; 9 bases match TRBD1. J was trimmed by 9 bases and V by 3 bases; bases with no gene match: 12. This CDR3 spans 17 amino acids. Germline-derived CDR1 and CDR2 are MDHEN and SYDVKM. The CDR3 spells CASSFRGGTGRSSPLHF. In DNA, the CDR3 is TGTGCCAGCAGTTTCCGGGGGGGGACAGGGAGAAGTTCACCCCTCCACTTT.

In this sample, this clone turned up a few times. The chain employs TRBV10-3 and TRBJ1-6, with no clear D. Germline CDR1 and CDR2: ENHRY and SYGVKD. V gave up 10 bases and J gave up 6 bases, with 10 bases separating them. The CDR3 runs to 12 residues. This chain's CDR3 is CATRVGNSPLHF. The CDR3 DNA is TGTGCCACCCGCGTTGGTAATTCACCCCTCCACTTT.

The V and J genes are TRBV11-2 and TRBJ1-3; no reliable D call. The V and J ends lost 3 bases and 0 bases respectively, with 12 bases between them. This CDR3 spans 16 amino acids. Germline V lookup: CDR1 SGHAT, CDR2 FQNNGV. CDR3 sequence (DNA): TGTGCCAGCAGCTTCAGGATGACAAGCTCTGGAAACACCATATATTTT. Amino acid sequence: CASSFRMTSSGNTIYF. Full variable domain (missing parts from reference TRBV11-2 and TRBJ1-3): EAGVAQSPRYKIIEKRQSVAFWCNPISGHATLYWYQQILGQGPKLLIQFQNNGVVDDSQLPKDRFSAERLKGVDSTLKIQPAKLEDSAVYLCASSFRMTSSGNTIYFGEGSWLTVV.

The rearrangement links TRBV7-2 to TRBJ2-3; the D gene is possibly TRBD1 (5 bases). CDR3 length equals 16 residues. The ends were cut back, 1 base at V and 1 base at J, with 12 bases in the middle. The germline CDR1 and CDR2 sequences are SGHTA and FQGNSA. CDR3 nucleotide sequence: TGTGCCAGCAGCTTAGAGTCCAGGGAAGGCACAGATACGCAGTATTTT. Its translation: CASSLESREGTDTQYF.

The rearrangement uses TRBV5-1 and TRBJ2-1; 7 bases fit TRBD1. Germline lookup yields CDR1 SGHRS and CDR2 YFSETQ. The V and J ends lost 0 bases and 7 bases, in that order; junction bases with no gene match: 4. CDR3 length equals 14 residues. The DNA for the CDR3 is TGCGCCAGCAGCTTGGCCACACAGGGGAATGAGCAGTTCTTC. Amino acids: CASSLATQGNEQFF.

Concerning this clone itself: Other DNA sequences of this sample code for an identical CDR3. This chain joins TRBV9 and TRBJ1-3; TRBD1 is a possible D gene (5 bases). V was trimmed by 0 bases and J by 0 bases, leaving 7 bases between them. Germline loops: CDR1 SGDLS, CDR2 YYNGEE. The CDR3 runs 15 residues. CDR3 sequence reads: CASSVAGDSGNTIYF. The CDR3, as DNA: TGTGCCAGCAGCGTAGCGGGGGACTCTGGAAACACCATATATTTT.

To note about this clone: The sample carries other DNA sequences with the same CDR3. Here the CDR3 reads CASSRQRNTEAFF. CDR3 nucleotide sequence: TGTGCCAGCAGCCGTCAGCGTAACACTGAAGCTTTCTTT. J is TRBJ1-1 and V is TRBV7-2, with no clear D. The CDR3 covers 13 residues. The germline CDR1 and CDR2 sequences are SGHTA and FQGNSA. V dropped 5 bases and J dropped 2 bases, with 9 bases sitting between them.

This clone has a single count. The chain combines TRBV7-8 with TRBJ2-7, with D tentatively TRBD1 (5 bases). The germline V and J ends were trimmed by 5 bases and 2 bases, with 19 bases remaining between them. Germline-derived CDR1 and CDR2 are SGHVS and FQNEAQ. The CDR3 sequence is 16 residues long. CDR3 sequence reads: CASSPQQVNTPYEQYF. The CDR3 coding sequence is TGTGCCAGCAGCCCGCAACAGGTCAATACCCCCTACGAGCAGTACTTC.

The chain employs TRBV27 and TRBJ2-7; 8 nucleotides agree with TRBD1. The CDR3 covers 16 residues. With 6 bases clipped from V and 3 bases from J, the junction kept 13 bases outside the gene matches. The germline V gene encodes CDR1 MNHEY and CDR2 SMNVEV (reference sequence). The CDR3 DNA sequence: TGTGCCAGCAGCCAAAACCCGGGACAGGACTTCTACGAGCAGTACTTC. Amino acid sequence: CASSQNPGQDFYEQYF.

The sample holds a few counts of this clone. This chain links TRBV9 with TRBJ2-3; D may be TRBD2 (5 bases). The CDR3 is 13 amino acids. The germline V and J ends were trimmed by 0 bases and 8 bases, with 10 bases remaining between them. CDR1 is SGDLS and CDR2 is YYNGEE in the germline V gene. The CDR3 sequence is CASSVVLAGTQYF. The CDR3 nucleotides are TGTGCCAGCAGCGTAGTGCTTGCGGGTACGCAGTATTTT.

The chain recombines TRBV3-1 (or the pseudogene TRBV3-2) with TRBJ2-7, with D possibly being TRBD1 (7 bases). Germline-derived CDR1 and CDR2 are LGHDT and YNNKEL (reference sequence). Trimming shortened V by 1 base and J by 2 bases, and 15 bases separated the two germline ends. CDR3 size: 16 residues. The CDR3 sequence: CASSQAEPGGTYEQYF. The DNA of the CDR3 is TGTGCCAGCAGCCAAGCGGAGCCAGGGGGGACCTACGAGCAGTACTTC.

V is TRBV2 and J is TRBJ1-4; the D is unclear. The germline V and J ends were trimmed by 5 bases and 6 bases, with 13 bases remaining between them. CDR1 is SNHLY, CDR2 FYNNEI, per germline. This CDR3 region has 14 residues. CDR3 DNA: TGTGCCAGCAGTATGAGAAATTCGGATGAAAAACTGTTTTTT. It specifies CASSMRNSDEKLFF.

The rearrangement uses TRBV5-6 and TRBJ2-2; possibly TRBD1 for D (6 bases). The CDR3 contains 17 residues. Germline-derived CDR1 and CDR2 are SGHDT and YYEEEE. V was pared by 5 bases and J by 1 base, with 18 bases between. The DNA for the CDR3 is TGTGCCAGCAGGCGCTTTAGGACAGCCATGAACACCGGGGAGCTGTTTTTT. It is translated as CASRRFRTAMNTGELFF.